This T cell receptor beta chain comes out of a study of blood T cell repertoires in COVID-19. In the source study's methods: By means of reference gene primer amplification, nucleated cell counts were estimated. Profiled with immunoSEQ multiplex PCR; TCRdb holds only in-frame clones, not every one. D and trimming come from the DNA, and the V and J calls and clone size come from that table. The sample lists approximately 470,000 clones, 80% to 90% occurring once. The CDR3 is made up of 15 amino acids. Germline CDR1 reads MNHEY; CDR2 reads SVGAGI. V trimming: 6 bases; J trimming: 5 bases; junction bases outside the gene matches: 11.

The specimen was peripheral blood. The receptor comes from a human donor in a cohort sampled during active COVID-19. The V call is TRBV6-5, the J call TRBJ2-5; 8 bases agree with TRBD2. The CDR3 here is CASSPPAGGDETQYF. CDR3 in DNA: TGTGCCAGCAGCCCCCCGGCGGGAGGCGATGAGACCCAGTACTTC.